A selection of T cell receptor beta chains follows, all from one sample in a study of blood T cell repertoires in COVID-19. Profiled with immunoSEQ multiplex PCR; TCRdb holds only in-frame clones, not every one. The table lists around 620,000 clones, approximately 90% of them singletons, with approximately 0.25% in the top ten. The sample consisted of peripheral blood. The receptors were gathered from a woman aged 18-30 years with acute or convalescent COVID-19. Each CDR3 is given with its conserved first and last residue. Fields, in order: CDR3 DNA, CDR3 protein, V gene, J gene, clone size, D gene. A D gene is named only where the DNA matches it firmly. Size is stated for part of the rows, as once, few or many counts, or as a class when the clone is expanded.

TGCGCCAGCAGTGAGCTGGAGAACACCATATATTTT,CASSELENTIYF,TRBV10-2,TRBJ1-3,-,-
TGTGCCAGCAGCGGATGGAGACAGGGCCCGGGAGGCTACACCTTC,CASSGWRQGPGGYTF,TRBV21-1,TRBJ1-2,-,-
TGTGCCAGCAGCCGAACAGGGCCAGGTGGCTACACCTTC,CASSRTGPGGYTF,TRBV27,TRBJ1-2,-,-
TGTGCCAGTAGTATTGGTCTTCCTAGCCGACGGGAGCTGTTTTTT,CASSIGLPSRRELFF,TRBV19,TRBJ2-2,-,-
TGTGCCAGCAGTTTAGGAGCCGAAGCTTTCTTT,CASSLGAEAFF,TRBV27,TRBJ1-1,-,-
TGTGCCAGACGGGACAGGGGTTTCTATGGCTACACCTTC,CARRDRGFYGYTF,TRBV2,TRBJ1-2,-,TRBD1
TGTGCCAGCAGCCCAGGAAACGGGGTTCACGAGCAGTACTTC,CASSPGNGVHEQYF,TRBV9,TRBJ2-7,-,-
TGTGCCAGCAGTTACGGGGCAGCGGACAGGCTCCGAGGCTACACCTTC,CASSYGAADRLRGYTF,TRBV6-5,TRBJ1-2,few,TRBD1
TGCAGCGTGGGGACAGAGAAAAACTATGGCTACACCTTC,CSVGTEKNYGYTF,TRBV29-1,TRBJ1-2,-,TRBD1
TGTGCCAGCAGTTCGACACCCGGACAGAACTATGGCTACACCTTC,CASSSTPGQNYGYTF,TRBV6-5,TRBJ1-2,-,-
TGCAGCGTTGAGACATCTAGCACAGATACGCAGTATTTT,CSVETSSTDTQYF,TRBV29-1,TRBJ2-3,-,-
TGTGCCAGCAGTTTAGTAGTAAACACTGAAGCTTTCTTT,CASSLVVNTEAFF,TRBV12-3/TRBV12-4,TRBJ1-1,-,-
TGTGCCAGCAGTTACTCGACAGGGGGCTGGTCGGAGCAGTACTTC,CASSYSTGGWSEQYF,TRBV6-5,TRBJ2-7,-,TRBD1
TGTGCCATCAGTGAAAACCCGCGCTCTGGAAACACCATATATTTT,CAISENPRSGNTIYF,TRBV10-3,TRBJ1-3,-,-
TGCGCCAGCAGGGGGCTCGGCTACACCTTC,CASRGLGYTF,TRBV10-2,TRBJ1-2,-,-
TGTGCCAGCAGCACACCCCGTAACCGACTGGCGAACACTGAAGCTTTCTTT,CASSTPRNRLANTEAFF,TRBV21-1,TRBJ1-1,-,-
TGTGCCAGCAGCCCCCTTCCCGGGACTAGGGGTTCCAATGAGCAGTTCTTC,CASSPLPGTRGSNEQFF,TRBV27,TRBJ2-1,-,TRBD2
TGTGCCAGCAGCCCGGGACTAGCGGCCCAAAGGCACTTC,CASSPGLAAQRHF,TRBV6-7,TRBJ2-7,-,TRBD2
TGTGCCAGCAGCCCACAGGGGAACAGGTACAATGAGCAGTTCTTC,CASSPQGNRYNEQFF,TRBV7-7,TRBJ2-1,-,TRBD1
TGCGCCAGCAGCCAAGGTCGGGGGGCACGCGAGCAGTACTTC,CASSQGRGAREQYF,TRBV4-1,TRBJ2-7,few,-
TGTGCCAGCAGTCGAACCGGGACAGGGGGCTTTCAGCCCCAGCATTTT,CASSRTGTGGFQPQHF,TRBV6-6,TRBJ1-5,-,TRBD1
TGTGCCAGCAGTGAAACGGGGAAGGGCTACACCTTC,CASSETGKGYTF,TRBV2,TRBJ1-2,-,-
TGTGCCAGCAGCTTTGGCTGGGGACAAGACCCCACTAACTATGGCTACACCTTC,CASSFGWGQDPTNYGYTF,TRBV13,TRBJ1-2,-,-
TGTGCCAGCAGCCCGAGAGCGTCTGGACAGGGGACGGTCGGCGAGCAGTACTTC,CASSPRASGQGTVGEQYF,TRBV9,TRBJ2-7,-,TRBD1
TGCGCCAGCACCCAGGGGACATCTAGCACAGATACGCAGTATTTT,CASTQGTSSTDTQYF,TRBV5-1,TRBJ2-3,-,-
TGTGCCAGCAGCCCCAGACAGATTCTGAACACTGAAGCTTTCTTT,CASSPRQILNTEAFF,TRBV5-6,TRBJ1-1,once,-
TGTGCCAGCAGTGGACAGAGCAATAGCAATCAGCCCCAGCATTTT,CASSGQSNSNQPQHF,TRBV2,TRBJ1-5,-,-